Shown below are 28 T cell receptor delta chains from a single sample sequenced in a study of γδ T cells in repeated Plasmodium falciparum infection (dated by TCRdb to the early 2020s). Library method: multiplex PCR. These reads were obtained on an Illumina MiSeq. TCRdb processed the public reads again with the CATT caller, after which rows with matching DNA were combined. In all, the sample holds 50,000 to 55,000 delta-chain clones, and 1.5% to 2% of those were seen once. Of the sample, approximately 25% is held by the ten largest clones. For bulk TCR repertoire analysis, Vgamma9/Vdelta2+ and Vdelta2-negative gammadelta T cell populations were flow-sorted out of peripheral blood mononuclear cells. Sequencing input: gamma-delta T cells from blood. The receptor source for this set is a pool of human donors (malaria-infected and uninfected, not separated).

A word on this clone: For this DNA, TCRdb reports the protein of a much larger clone, which diverges at residue 8, most likely from a read error; the protein presented here is translated directly from the DNA. The rearrangement links TRDV1 to TRDJ1; TRDD3 matches at 13 bases. Since TCRdb gives no J gene, matching the DNA to germline was used here to assign it. Germline V lookup: CDR1 TSWWSYY, CDR2 QGS. The CDR3 extends over 22 amino acids. Trimming at V came to 4 bases and at J to 4 bases, leaving 24 bases not matched to a gene. DNA of the CDR3: TGTGCTCTTGGGGCTTCCTACCCTTACTGGGGGATACGCTTCGGGGATTTCGATAAACTCATCTTT. The encoded protein is CALGASYPYWGIRFGDFDKLIF.

This clone came up a few times. TCRdb's entry gives the protein of a much larger clone, which mismatches this DNA's translation at residue 13, likely from a read error; the protein reported here is translated from the DNA. The rearrangement uses TRDV3 and TRDJ1, with 13 bases matching TRDD3. Here the J gene came from matching the DNA to germline, since TCRdb omits it. Germline loops: CDR1 TVYSNPD, CDR2 GDNSRS (reference sequence). J was trimmed by 3 bases and V by 0 bases; bases with no gene match: 13. This CDR3 is built from 18 residues. In nucleotides, the CDR3 is TGTGCCTTTAGACTCCACTGGGGGATACGGGAGTACCCCGATAAACTCATCTTT. Its translation: CAFRLHWGIREYPDKLIF.

Ten or more counts support this clone. Only one base separates this from a far larger clonotype, so it likely reflects a read error. Other DNA variants within this sample encode the same CDR3. This chain uses TRDV3 with TRDJ1; D tentatively reads TRDD2 or TRDD3 (7 bases each). The CDR3 runs 18 residues. V was trimmed by 1 base and J by 5 bases, leaving 29 bases between them. Germline CDR1 and CDR2: TVYSNPD and GDNSRS (reference sequence). CDR3 bases: TGTGCCTTTAAGTTTCCTACTAGGCTGGGGGCTCCCACTGATAAACTCATCTTT. Amino acid sequence: CAFKFPTRLGAPTDKLIF. The whole variable domain, filled in from reference TRDV3 and TRDJ1, reads CDKVTQSSPDQTVASGSEVVLLCTYDTVYSNPDLFWYRIRPDYSFQFVFYGDNSRSEGADFTQGRFSVKHILTQKAFHLVISPVRTEDSATYYCAFKFPTRLGAPTDKLIFGKGTRVTVEP.

With regard to this clone: TCRdb pairs this DNA with a much larger clone's protein that differs at residue 14, likely a read error; the protein shown was translated from the DNA. The chain recombines TRDV1 with TRDJ1, with 9 positions matching TRDD3. As TCRdb names no J gene, one was assigned here on the basis of a DNA match to germline. The germline CDR1 and CDR2 sequences are TSWWSYY and QGS. The trim removed 4 bases at V and 1 base at J, leaving 37 bases unmatched. The CDR3 extends over 26 amino acids. The CDR3 sequence: CALGAPRLLFYITRGYELSSTDKLIF. The CDR3 DNA reads as TGTGCTCTTGGGGCGCCTCGCCTTCTTTTCTATATTACTAGGGGATACGAGTTAAGTAGCACCGATAAACTCATCTTT.

This clone was recorded at least ten times. Given a far larger clone just one base away, this is likely a sequencing read error. This CDR3 is also generated by other DNA sequences in the sample. The chain has TRDV3 and TRDJ1; 8 bases are shared with TRDD3. CDR3 length: 16 residues. Germline V gives CDR1 TVYSNPD, CDR2 GDNSRS (reference sequence). CDR3 in DNA: TGCGCCTTTGATTACTGGGGGCCAGCGTACACCGATAAACTCATCTTT. It is translated as CAFDYWGPAYTDKLIF.

This clone appeared a few times. TCRdb's protein for this DNA is that of a much larger clone and differs from the translation at residue 7, likely a read error; the protein shown is the DNA translation. The CDR3 DNA is TGTGCTCTTGGGGAACTGGGAACTATATACTGGGGGATAAGGATGGGCCGCTACACCGATAAACTCATCTTT. This encodes CALGELGTIYWGIRMGRYTDKLIF. The chain combines TRDV1 with TRDJ1; TRDD3 agrees at 11 bases. Trimming cost V 0 bases and J 0 bases; bases outside gene matches: 24. CDR3 size: 24 residues. Germline V gene sequence: CDR1 TSWWSYY, CDR2 QGS.

This clone was seen a few times. TCRdb's protein, taken from a much larger clone, differs from this DNA's translation at residue 8, likely owing to a read error; the protein displayed comes from the DNA. The genes are TRAV36/DV7 and TRDJ1; D remains unclear. As TCRdb names no J gene, one was assigned here on the basis of a DNA match to germline. Trimming removed 5 bases from V and 6 bases from J, with 14 bases in between. Germline CDR1 and CDR2: VTNFRS and LTSSGIE (reference sequence). The CDR3 spans 12 residues. CDR3 nucleotide sequence: TGTGCTGTAAGAGGAACAACCAATAAACTCATCTTT. Translating it yields CAVRGTTNKLIF.

Concerning this clone: This is likely an artifact of a read error, given a far larger clone one base away. Other DNA sequences in the same sample also yield this CDR3. J is TRDJ1 and V is TRDV1; TRDD3 might be the D (5 bases). Since TCRdb gives no J gene, matching the DNA to germline was used here to assign it. The CDR3 is 13 residues long. Trimming removed 5 bases at V and 10 bases at J, with 17 bases between. Germline CDR1 TSWWSYY, CDR2 QGS. CDR3 nucleotides: TGTGCTCTTGGGCTTGGCGGTGGGGACGGACTCATCTTT. It translates to CALGLGGGDGLIF.

This clone was counted between two and nine times. The protein held in TCRdb is that of a much larger clone and does not match this DNA's translation at residue 19, likely because of a read error; the protein shown is translated from the DNA. CDR3 sequence: CACDTGKGLLGDRRDTRQTFF. The CDR3 nucleotides read TGTGCCTGTGACACCGGGAAGGGTTTACTGGGGGATCGGCGGGACACCCGACAGACGTTTTTC. The V gene call is TRDV2, and the J gene call is absent; no check of the table's D call, TRDD3, against the DNA was made. CDR1 is GEAIGNYY, CDR2 EKD, per germline. The CDR3 covers 21 residues.

Notes on this clone: Translating this DNA gives a protein that differs at residue 7 from the TCRdb one, which belongs to a much larger clone; a read error is likely, and the protein shown is this translation. The chain carries TRDV2 and TRDJ1; D is undetermined. In the absence of a J gene in TCRdb, the DNA was matched to germline to assign it here. The germline CDR1 and CDR2 sequences are GEAIGNYY and EKD. This CDR3 spans 15 amino acids. Trimming took off 0 bases at V and 0 bases at J, with 10 bases between the two ends. Here the CDR3 reads CACDTKRLNTDKLIF. Here the CDR3 DNA reads TGTGCCTGTGACACCAAGAGGTTAAACACCGATAAACTCATCTTT.

This clone was seen many times. This sequence is one base from a far larger clone and is likely a read error. The sample carries other DNA sequences with the same CDR3. The J gene is TRDJ1, the V gene TRDV2, with 11 bases matching TRDD3. No J segment appears in TCRdb, so it was assigned here by matching the sequence to germline. Germline CDR1 and CDR2: GEAIGNYY and EKD. The CDR3 spans 17 residues. CDR3: CACDTLGDTSYTDKLIF. CDR3 coding DNA: TGCGCCTGTGACACTCTGGGGGATACTTCGTACACCGATAAACTCATCTTT.

In its sample, this clone was seen many times. A far larger clone is off by one base, so a read error is likely. Other DNA sequences in the sample encode the same CDR3. The rearrangement joins TRDV3 to TRDJ1, with 10 bases aligning to TRDD3. Germline V lookup: CDR1 TVYSNPD, CDR2 GDNSRS (reference sequence). The CDR3 contains 15 residues. CDR3: CAFRGYWGIPDKLIF. Here the CDR3 DNA reads TGTGCCTTTCGAGGTTACTGGGGGATTCCCGACAAACTCATCTTT.

The table lists this clone with many counts. The mismatch at residue 3 between this DNA's translation and the TCRdb protein of a much larger clone likely reflects a read error; the protein shown is translated from the DNA. The rearrangement joins TRDV2 to TRDJ1, with 7 bases that match TRDD3. TCRdb offers no J gene call, so here the DNA was matched to germline to obtain one. The CDR3 extends over 19 amino acids. Germline lookup yields CDR1 GEAIGNYY and CDR2 EKD. The DNA of the CDR3 is TGTGCCTATGACACCAACTTACTGGGGATTTACCCTATACCCGATAAACTCATCTTT. Residues: CAYDTNLLGIYPIPDKLIF.

Ten or more counts support this clone. The TCRdb protein, from a much larger clone, departs from this DNA's translation at residue 3, likely by read error; the protein shown derives from the DNA. The rearrangement joins TRDV2 to TRDJ1; a weak D match, TRDD3 (5 bases). Germline values: CDR1 GEAIGNYY, CDR2 EKD. The CDR3 extends over 18 amino acids. CDR3 DNA: TGTGCCCGTGACACCGTCGACGGGATTAAACGGTACACCGATAAACTCATCTTT. Translated: CARDTVDGIKRYTDKLIF.

A few counts support this clone. TCRdb's entry gives the protein of a much larger clone, which mismatches this DNA's translation at residue 18, likely from a read error; the protein reported here is translated from the DNA. The CDR3 reads CACDTVAPIRDTRRGDKHIF. In DNA form, the CDR3 reads TGTGCCTGTGACACAGTCGCTCCAATCCGCGATACAAGGCGCGGCGATAAACACATCTTT. The V gene call is TRDV2, and the J gene call is absent. The CDR3 spans 20 residues. CDR1 GEAIGNYY and CDR2 EKD come from the germline V gene.

In this sample, this clone turned up a few times. The amino acid sequence in TCRdb belongs to a much larger clone and departs from this DNA's translation at residue 8, likely a sequencing read error; the sequence shown is translated from the DNA. The gene calls are TRDV1 and TRDJ1; the match to TRDD3 covers 8 bases. TCRdb is silent on the J gene; assignment here came from matching the DNA to germline. CDR3 size: 22 residues. J was trimmed by 2 bases and V by 1 base; bases with no gene match: 24. The V gene's germline CDR1 is TSWWSYY and CDR2 QGS. Here the CDR3 reads CALGEPVFPAYWGLSCTDKLIF. Here the CDR3 DNA reads TGTGCTCTTGGGGAACCGGTCTTTCCTGCCTACTGGGGGTTGAGTTGTACCGATAAACTCATCTTT.

About this clone: A far larger clone is off by one base, so a read error is likely. CDR3 in amino acids: CALGERKGRAQLFF. The CDR3 DNA reads as TGTGCTCTTGGGGAGAGGAAGGGGAGAGCACAACTCTTCTTT. The genes are TRDV1 and TRDJ2; a weak D match, TRDD3 (5 bases). As TCRdb names no J gene, one was assigned here on the basis of a DNA match to germline. V dropped 3 bases and J dropped 7 bases, with 12 bases sitting between them. Germline values: CDR1 TSWWSYY, CDR2 QGS. The CDR3 has 14 residues.

There are a few counts of this clone. This probably arose from a read error, given a far larger clone one base away. Because the CDR3's place on the DNA is in doubt, the DNA is left out and the CDR3 is given as listed by TCRdb. The J segment was not called; the V segment is TRDV1; the listed D gene, TRDD3, was not tested against the DNA. The CDR3 is 22 amino acids in total, end residues counted. Germline V gives CDR1 TSWWSYY, CDR2 QGS. The CDR3 sequence: CALGELWEGLPRLPPYWGKLIF.

A few counts support this clone. The protein that TCRdb holds for this DNA derives from a much larger clone and differs from the translated DNA at residue 8, which likely indicates a read error; the protein shown here is translated from the DNA. The chain joins TRDV1 to TRDJ1, with 13 bases identical to TRDD3. Because TCRdb records no J gene, it was assigned here through a match of the DNA to germline. Germline V gene sequence: CDR1 TSWWSYY, CDR2 QGS. The CDR3 covers 20 residues. Trimming cost V 2 bases and J 8 bases; bases outside gene matches: 20. The CDR3 DNA sequence: TGTGCTCTTGGGGAAGCCTCTGCCTCCCTCACTGGGGGATACGCGATCAAACTCATCTTT. Translating gives CALGEASASLTGGYAIKLIF.

As to this clone: A read error is the likely source, as a far larger clone sits one nucleotide away. Additional DNA sequences in this sample encode the identical CDR3. No J gene call was made, and the V gene is TRDV3; the listed D gene, TRDD3, was not tested against the DNA. Germline V gene lookup returns CDR1 TVYSNPD and CDR2 GDNSRS (reference sequence). The CDR3 runs 16 residues. The CDR3 spells CACVLLGDLYTDKLIF. DNA for the CDR3: TGTGCCTGTGTTTTACTGGGGGATTTGTACACCGATAAACTCATCTTC.

This clone was detected many times. TCRdb pairs this DNA with a much larger clone's protein that differs at residue 13, likely a read error; the protein shown was translated from the DNA. This chain links TRDV2 with TRDJ1; D perhaps matches TRDD3 (5 bases). TCRdb records no J gene; here it was assigned by comparing the DNA to germline. Germline CDR1 GEAIGNYY, CDR2 EKD. V lost 0 bases, J lost 1 base, and 23 bases lay in between. The CDR3 has 19 residues. The CDR3 sequence: CACDTVSGGSPSLTDKLIF. Written as DNA, the CDR3 is TGTGCCTGTGACACCGTCTCGGGGGGGTCCCCGAGCCTCACCGATAAACTCATCTTT.

Regarding this clone: Translating this DNA gives a protein that differs at residue 15 from the TCRdb one, which belongs to a much larger clone; a read error is likely, and the protein shown is this translation. The J gene is TRDJ1, the V gene TRDV3; 10 bases match TRDD3. The J gene, missing from TCRdb, was assigned here through DNA to germline matching. The trim removed 4 bases at V and 1 base at J, leaving 27 bases unmatched. CDR1 and CDR2 (germline): TVYSNPD, GDNSRS (reference sequence). CDR3 length equals 21 residues. The CDR3 loop is CAWGSTRRYWGIPSSTDKLIF. The CDR3 nucleotides are TGTGCCTGGGGGTCGACGAGGAGGTACTGGGGGATCCCCTCCAGCACCGATAAACTCATCTTT.

This clone occurred many times. The protein given by TCRdb reflects a much larger clone and differs at residue 20 from this DNA's translation, likely from a read error; the protein shown is the DNA's translation. V gene TRDV1 combines with J gene TRDJ1, with D possibly TRDD3 on 8 matching bases. The CDR3 runs to 22 residues. CDR1 TSWWSYY and CDR2 QGS come from the germline V gene. CDR3 residues: CALGVPFLRRGWGTRYTDKPIF. CDR3 bases: TGTGCTCTTGGGGTTCCCTTCCTCCGTCGGGGCTGGGGGACCCGATACACCGATAAACCCATCTTT.

A note on this clone: The protein held in TCRdb is that of a much larger clone and does not match this DNA's translation at residue 16, likely because of a read error; the protein shown is translated from the DNA. This rearrangement joins TRDV1 to TRDJ1; weak D call: TRDD3 (5 bases). Because TCRdb records no J gene, it was assigned here through a match of the DNA to germline. This CDR3 has 22 amino acids. Trimming left V 1 base short and J 1 base short, with 31 bases between. Germline V gene lookup returns CDR1 TSWWSYY and CDR2 QGS. The CDR3 DNA sequence: TGTGCTCTTGGGGAACCCTATCATAGGCCGGGGACTTGGGATCGACGCACCGATAAACTCATCTTT. Protein sequence: CALGEPYHRPGTWDRRTDKLIF.

This clone appeared a few times. A single base is all that separates this from a far larger clone, so a read error is likely. Other DNA sequences in the sample encode the same CDR3. The rearrangement uses TRDV3 and TRDJ1, with 9 bases fitting TRDD3. CDR1 TVYSNPD and CDR2 GDNSRS come from the germline V gene (reference sequence). V was pared by 4 bases and J by 0 bases, with 45 bases of the junction left unmatched. The CDR3 is 27 residues long. CDR3 sequence reads: CASPKTRSGLPRLLGDRPKVYTDKLIF. The DNA for the CDR3 is TGTGCCTCCCCTAAAACTCGGAGTGGCCTACCCAGATTACTGGGGGACAGGCCCAAGGTGTACACCGATAAACTCATCTTT.

This clone showed up many times. A far larger clone is one nucleotide away, so this likely arose from a read error. The chain employs TRDV1 and TRDJ1; tentative D call: TRDD2 (8 bases). Germline CDR1 is TSWWSYY and CDR2 is QGS. CDR3 size: 26 residues. CDR3 DNA sequence: TGTGCTCTTGGGGAACAACGGCGAAATCCGACTTCCTTCCTAAACTGGGGAGCTACGTACACCGATAAACCCATCTTT. The encoded protein is CALGEQRRNPTSFLNWGATYTDKPIF.

As for this clone: The protein TCRdb gives is from a much larger clone and does not agree with this DNA's translation at residue 18, likely a read error; the protein shown here comes from the DNA. The V gene is TRDV3; the J gene was not called; the table assigns TRDD3, which was not confirmed against the DNA. Germline loops: CDR1 TVYSNPD, CDR2 GDNSRS (reference sequence). The CDR3 runs 20 residues. CDR3 region: CAFLFLREHWGIRLTAQHFF. DNA for the CDR3: TGTGCCTTCCTCTTCCTCCGGGAGCACTGGGGGATACGCTTGACAGCACAACACTTCTTT.

Points on this clone: TCRdb's listed protein matches a much larger clone and diverges from this DNA's translation at residue 25, likely through a read error; the protein shown comes from the DNA. The chain joins TRDV1 to TRDJ1; 12 nucleotides match TRDD3. The J gene, missing from TCRdb, was assigned here through DNA to germline matching. The CDR3 has 28 residues. The germline V gene encodes CDR1 TSWWSYY and CDR2 QGS. This CDR3 reads CALGELVFIPRPRSGLQLGDTFWDRLIF. The DNA of the CDR3 is TGTGCTCTTGGGGAACTAGTTTTTATCCCCCGGCCGAGATCCGGCCTTCAACTGGGGGATACTTTCTGGGATAGACTCATCTTT.